A single sample gave rise to the 3 T cell receptor beta chains below, sequenced in a study of memory CD4+ T cells and cytomegalovirus serostatus. TCRdb keeps only in-frame clones here, not all; method: immunoSEQ multiplex PCR. The sample lists under 55,000 clones, approximately 82% occurring once. Single viable CD3+CD4+CD8-CD45RO+ cells were sorted as the memory CD4+ T cells. The sample consisted of memory CD4+ T cells from blood. These receptors were taken from an adult in good health and CMV-seropositive.

This clone is a singleton in its sample. This chain connects TRBV7-7 to TRBJ2-1, with D tentatively TRBD1 or TRBD2 (6 bases each). This CDR3 is 13 amino acids long. V dropped 0 bases and J dropped 9 bases, with 9 bases sitting between them. The germline V gene has CDR1 SSHAT and CDR2 FNYEAQ (reference sequence). The CDR3 loop reads CASSLAGGPEQFF. The CDR3 DNA reads as TGTGCCAGCAGCTTAGCAGGGGGGCCTGAGCAGTTCTTC.

The J gene is TRBJ1-1, the V gene TRBV18; the D is unclear. The CDR3 is 13 residues long. V shed 2 bases and J shed 3 bases, with 7 bases lying between them. Germline V gene sequence: CDR1 KGHSH, CDR2 LQKENI. The CDR3, as DNA: TGTGCCAGCTCACCAAACAGCGACACTGAAGCTTTCTTT. Residues: CASSPNSDTEAFF.

V usage is TRBV7-6 and J usage is TRBJ2-5; 7 nucleotides match TRBD1. Germline loops: CDR1 SGHVS, CDR2 FNYEAQ. The CDR3 contains 13 residues. The ends lost 5 bases at V and 3 bases at J; junction bases unmatched: 3. The CDR3 reads CASSRDRKETQYF. The CDR3 region has the DNA TGTGCCAGCAGCCGGGACAGAAAAGAGACCCAGTACTTC.